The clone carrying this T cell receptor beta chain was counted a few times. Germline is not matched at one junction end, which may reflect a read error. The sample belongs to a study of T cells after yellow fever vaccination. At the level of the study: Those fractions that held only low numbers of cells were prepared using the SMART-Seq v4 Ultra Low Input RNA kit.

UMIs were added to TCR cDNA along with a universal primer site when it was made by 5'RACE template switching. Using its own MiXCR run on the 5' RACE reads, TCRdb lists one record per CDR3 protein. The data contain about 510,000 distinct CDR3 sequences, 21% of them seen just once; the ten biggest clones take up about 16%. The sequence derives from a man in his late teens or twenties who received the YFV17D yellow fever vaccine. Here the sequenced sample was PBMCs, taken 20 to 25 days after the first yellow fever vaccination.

The CDR3 region is CSVDGQPLF. Written as DNA, the CDR3 is TGCAGCGTTGACGGACAGCCTCTCTTC. This chain joins TRBV29-1 and TRBJ1-2; perhaps TRBD1 as D (6 bases). Germline CDR1 and CDR2: SQVTM and ANQGSEA. The CDR3 extends over 9 amino acids.